Below, 9 T cell receptor beta chains from the same sample are listed, as sequenced in a study. The sorted Tregs were CD4+CD25+CD127-/low cells. TCRdb independently ran MiXCR on the 5' RACE reads; one entry per CDR3 protein. The table shows approximately 58,000 distinct CDR3 sequences, with less than 30% occurring only once. Sequences were obtained from tumor-infiltrating Tregs sorted from the breast tumor. The receptors here all came from a female donor with breast cancer.

The CDR3 sequence: CSVPGQGGLRGYTF. The CDR3 DNA reads TGCAGCGTACCGGGACAGGGAGGTCTTCGTGGCTACACCTTC. The rearrangement uses TRBV29-1 and TRBJ1-2; 9 bases match TRBD1. The CDR3 contains 14 residues. V was clipped by 6 bases and J by 7 bases; unmatched bases: 12. Germline values: CDR1 SQVTM, CDR2 ANQGSEA.

In its sample, this clonotype was seen a few times. V and J are TRBV20-1 and TRBJ2-3, with D unresolved. This CDR3 has 16 amino acids. CDR1 is DFQATT and CDR2 is SNEGSKA in the germline V gene (reference sequence). V dropped 5 bases and J dropped 2 bases, with 20 bases sitting between them. DNA for the CDR3: TGCAGTGCTGCCCCTTATTTAGCTTTACCCACAGATACGCAGTATTTT. Amino acid sequence: CSAAPYLALPTDTQYF.

In its sample, this clonotype was seen once. The chain recombines TRBV20-1 with TRBJ2-1, with 11 bases that match TRBD2. From germline, CDR1 is DFQATT and CDR2 SNEGSKA (reference sequence). Trimming cost V 0 bases and J 1 base; bases outside gene matches: 11. CDR3 length: 19 amino acids. The CDR3 bases are TGCAGTGCTAGAGAACCGCTAGCGGGAGGAAGGGGGTCCTACAATGAGCAGTTCTTC. This sequence encodes CSAREPLAGGRGSYNEQFF.

This chain connects TRBV6-1 to TRBJ2-7; the D is unclear. The CDR3 has 13 amino acids. The V gene's germline CDR1 is MNHNS and CDR2 SASEGT. Trimming took off 2 bases at V and 4 bases at J, with 9 bases between the two ends. In DNA form, the CDR3 reads TGTGCCAGCAGTGAATCCGGGTCTTACGAGCAGTACTTC. This encodes CASSESGSYEQYF.

There are a few counts of this clonotype. The genes are TRBV20-1 and TRBJ2-7; 10 bases fit TRBD2. Germline CDR1 DFQATT, CDR2 SNEGSKA (reference sequence). The CDR3 covers 14 residues. V gave up 0 bases and J gave up 2 bases; unmatched junction bases: 1. As DNA, the CDR3 is TGCAGTGCTAGAGATGGGACTAGCGCCTACGAGCAGTACTTC. Its protein is CSARDGTSAYEQYF.

This clonotype was seen at least ten times. V and J are TRBV20-1 and TRBJ2-7; no clear D. Germline V gives CDR1 DFQATT, CDR2 SNEGSKA (reference sequence). The CDR3 is made up of 12 amino acids. The V end was cut by 3 bases, the J end by 0 bases, with 6 bases between. Written as DNA, the CDR3 is TGCAGTGCTAGGGTGAGCTCCTACGAGCAGTACTTC. Translating gives CSARVSSYEQYF.

The chain joins TRBV5-4 to TRBJ2-7; D is ambiguous. The CDR3 spans 13 residues. Germline CDR1 and CDR2: SGHNT and YYREEE (reference sequence). Trimming cost V 0 bases and J 5 bases, with 9 bases left between them. The CDR3 reads CASSLGSGDEQYF. The CDR3 bases are TGTGCCAGCAGCTTGGGTTCAGGAGACGAGCAGTACTTC.

This clonotype was detected only a few times. This chain uses TRBV7-2 with TRBJ2-1, with D perhaps matching TRBD2 (6 bases). V lost 2 bases to trimming and J lost 1 base, with 12 bases between them. Germline-derived CDR1 and CDR2 are SGHTA and FQGNSA. The CDR3 covers 16 residues. The CDR3 loop reads CASSLFRERSYNEQFF. CDR3 nucleotides: TGTGCCAGCAGCTTATTCCGGGAGAGGTCCTACAATGAGCAGTTCTTC. Full variable domain (rest looked up from reference TRBV7-2 and TRBJ2-1): GAGVSQSPSNKVTEKGKDVELRCDPISGHTALYWYRQSLGQGLEFLIYFQGNSAPDKSGLPSDRFSAERTGGSVSTLTIQRTQQEDSAVYLCASSLFRERSYNEQFFGPGTRLTVL.

The chain combines TRBV12-3 or TRBV12-4 with TRBJ2-1; TRBD2 matches at 7 bases. The V segment lost 4 bases and the J segment 5 bases; nucleotides outside the gene matches: 8. CDR3 size: 15 residues. The CDR3 loop reads CASSYYGRIDNEQFF. The CDR3 region has the DNA TGTGCCAGCAGTTATTACGGGAGGATCGACAATGAGCAGTTCTTC.